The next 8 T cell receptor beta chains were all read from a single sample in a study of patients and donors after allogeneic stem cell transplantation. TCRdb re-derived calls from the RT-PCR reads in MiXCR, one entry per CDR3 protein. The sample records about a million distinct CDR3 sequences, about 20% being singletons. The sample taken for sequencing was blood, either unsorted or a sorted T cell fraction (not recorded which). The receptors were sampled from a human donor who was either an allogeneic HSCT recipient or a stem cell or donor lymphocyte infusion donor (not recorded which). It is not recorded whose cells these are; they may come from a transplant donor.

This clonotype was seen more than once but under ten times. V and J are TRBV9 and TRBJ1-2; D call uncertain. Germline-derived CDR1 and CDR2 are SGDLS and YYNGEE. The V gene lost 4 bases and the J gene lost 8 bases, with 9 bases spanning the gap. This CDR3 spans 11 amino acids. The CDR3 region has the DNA TGTGCCAGCAGCAGCCTCCTGGGCTACACCTTC. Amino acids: CASSSLLGYTF.

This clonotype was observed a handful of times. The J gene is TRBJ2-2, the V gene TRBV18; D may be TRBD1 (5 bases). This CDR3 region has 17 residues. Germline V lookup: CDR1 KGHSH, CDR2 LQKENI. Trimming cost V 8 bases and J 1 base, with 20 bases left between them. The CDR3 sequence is CASASGSGSWNTGELFF. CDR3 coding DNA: TGTGCCAGCGCGTCAGGGTCCGGCAGCTGGAACACCGGGGAGCTGTTTTTT.

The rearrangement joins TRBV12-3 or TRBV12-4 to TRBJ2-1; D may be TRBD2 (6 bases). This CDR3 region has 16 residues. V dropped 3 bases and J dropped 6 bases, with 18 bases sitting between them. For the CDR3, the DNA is TGTGCCAGCAGTTTTGGGACTTGGTACGGCAGCAATGAGCAGTTCTTC. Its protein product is CASSFGTWYGSNEQFF.

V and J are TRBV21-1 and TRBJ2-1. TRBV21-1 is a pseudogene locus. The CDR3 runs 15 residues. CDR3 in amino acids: CASSQSDSSYNEQFF. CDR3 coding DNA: TGTGCCAGCAGCCAAAGTGACAGCTCCTACAATGAGCAGTTCTTC.

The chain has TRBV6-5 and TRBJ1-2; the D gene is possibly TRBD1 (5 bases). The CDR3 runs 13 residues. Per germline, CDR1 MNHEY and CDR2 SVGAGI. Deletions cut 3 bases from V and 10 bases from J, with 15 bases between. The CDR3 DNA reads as TGTGCCAGCAGTTATACGGGGGAAGTGTCCTACACCTTC. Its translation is CASSYTGEVSYTF.

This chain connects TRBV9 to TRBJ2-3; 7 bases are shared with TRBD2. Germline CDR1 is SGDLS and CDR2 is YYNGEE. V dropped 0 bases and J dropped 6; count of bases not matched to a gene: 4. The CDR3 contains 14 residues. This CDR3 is CASSVAPGGDTQYF. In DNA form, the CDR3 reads TGTGCCAGCAGCGTAGCTCCCGGGGGGGATACGCAGTATTTT. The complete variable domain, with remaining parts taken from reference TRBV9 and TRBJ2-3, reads DSGVTQTPKHLITATGQRVTLRCSPRSGDLSVYWYQQSLDQGLQFLIQYYNGEERAKGNILERFSAQQFPDLHSELNLSSLELGDSALYFCASSVAPGGDTQYFGPGTRLTVL.

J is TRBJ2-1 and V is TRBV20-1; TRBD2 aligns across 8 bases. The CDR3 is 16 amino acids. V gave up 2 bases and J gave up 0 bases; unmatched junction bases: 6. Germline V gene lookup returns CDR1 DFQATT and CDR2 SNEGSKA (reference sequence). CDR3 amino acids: CSARSRSGGSYNEQFF. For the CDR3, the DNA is TGCAGTGCTAGATCCCGCAGCGGGGGCTCCTACAATGAGCAGTTCTTC.

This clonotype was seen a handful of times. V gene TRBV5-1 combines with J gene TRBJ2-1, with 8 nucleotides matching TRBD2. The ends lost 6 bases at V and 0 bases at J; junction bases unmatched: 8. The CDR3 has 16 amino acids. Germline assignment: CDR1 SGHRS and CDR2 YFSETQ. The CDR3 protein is CASIASGTSSYNEQFF. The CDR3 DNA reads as TGCGCCAGCATCGCCTCCGGGACTAGCTCCTACAATGAGCAGTTCTTC.